Shown below are 17 T cell receptor beta chains from a single sample sequenced in a study of cytomegalovirus exposure and HLA in healthy donors. With 60 Vbeta and 13 Jbeta primers, the PCR was carried out. Measured with immunoSEQ multiplex PCR; TCRdb has only the in-frame clones, and not every one. The table lists approximately 120,000 clones, approximately 71% of them singletons. Sequencing was done on a sample of PBMCs. These receptor sequences come from a woman in her forties or fifties in good health and CMV-seronegative.

This clone was counted between two and nine times. The V and J genes are TRBV6-6 and TRBJ1-4; D gene uncertain. The CDR3 covers 12 residues. Per the germline V gene, CDR1 is MNHNY and CDR2 is SVGAGI (reference sequence). Trimming removed 2 bases at V and 5 bases at J, with 3 bases between. The DNA for the CDR3 is TGTGCCAGCAGTTACACAAATGAAAAACTGTTTTTT. Amino acid sequence: CASSYTNEKLFF.

V usage is TRBV30 and J usage is TRBJ2-5; D possibly corresponds to TRBD1 (5 bases). Germline V lookup: CDR1 GTSNPN, CDR2 SVGIG (reference sequence). The length of the CDR3 is 13 residues. Between the trimmed V and J ends, which lost 3 bases and 2 bases, there was a span of 10 bases. CDR3 region: CAWRGVGQETQYF. DNA of the CDR3: TGTGCCTGGAGAGGGGTAGGTCAAGAGACCCAGTACTTC.

The rearrangement links TRBV7-8 to TRBJ2-5, with a weak D call TRBD1 (6 bases). The V and J ends lost 1 base and 1 base respectively, with 16 bases between them. The CDR3 is 17 amino acids. Per germline, CDR1 SGHVS and CDR2 FQNEAQ. CDR3: CASSLERNIGGQETQYF. The CDR3 DNA is TGTGCCAGCAGCTTAGAACGGAACATAGGGGGCCAAGAGACCCAGTACTTC.

A note on this clone: One end of the junction does not line up with germline, which may come from a read error. The chain links TRBV7-9 to TRBJ1-2; possibly TRBD1 for D (5 bases). CDR1 and CDR2 from the germline V gene are SEHNR and FQNEAQ (reference sequence). The CDR3 has 15 residues. For the CDR3, the DNA is TGTTCCAGCAGCTTTGGTACCGGGGGGTCGGACGGCTACACCTTC. This sequence encodes CSSSFGTGGSDGYTF. Using reference TRBV7-9 and TRBJ1-2 for the parts outside the CDR3, the full variable domain is DTGVSQNPRHKITKRGQNVTFRCDPISEHNRLYWYRQTLGQGPEFLTYFQNEAQLEKSRLLSDRFSAERPKGSFSTLEIQRTEQGDSAMYLCSSSFGTGGSDGYTFGSGTRLTVV.

This clone was seen a few times. This chain joins TRBV10-3 and TRBJ2-3; D may be TRBD1 (6 bases). The V gene lost 2 bases and the J gene lost 6 bases, with 15 bases spanning the gap. CDR1 and CDR2 from the germline V gene are ENHRY and SYGVKD. The CDR3 is made up of 15 amino acids. CDR3 in amino acids: CAISERDTSADTQYF. The DNA for the CDR3 is TGTGCCATCAGTGAGAGGGACACCTCAGCGGATACGCAGTATTTT.

V and J are TRBV6-5 and TRBJ2-1; 10 nucleotides align to TRBD1. This CDR3 has 16 amino acids. J was trimmed by 4 bases and V by 0 bases; bases with no gene match: 3. CDR1 is MNHEY and CDR2 is SVGAGI in the germline V gene. The CDR3 bases are TGTGCCAGCAGTTACTCGACAGGGGGCCCTTACAATGAGCAGTTCTTC. It is translated as CASSYSTGGPYNEQFF.

V usage is TRBV18 and J usage is TRBJ2-2; 7 bases are shared with TRBD2. After removal of 6 bases from V and 3 bases from J, the junction contained 7 bases not matched to a gene. Germline-derived CDR1 and CDR2 are KGHSH and LQKENI. There are 15 residues in the CDR3. This chain's CDR3 is CASSSGGRDTGELFF. CDR3 in DNA: TGTGCCAGCTCGTCGGGGGGACGGGACACCGGGGAGCTGTTTTTT.

The rearrangement uses TRBV28 and TRBJ1-6; D not certain. The germline gives CDR1 MDHEN, CDR2 SYDVKM. This CDR3 is 13 amino acids long. The ends were cut back, 6 bases at V and 14 bases at J, with 17 bases in the middle. DNA for the CDR3: TGTGCCAGCAGAGGAGAGAATCGTGGCACCCTCCACTTT. Protein product: CASRGENRGTLHF.

This clone was seen a few times. An end of the junction differs from the germline gene, which may be a read error. The genes are TRBV7-9 and TRBJ2-3; TRBD2 matches at 16 bases. The CDR3 length is 16 residues. The germline V gene encodes CDR1 SEHNR and CDR2 FQNEAQ (reference sequence). For the CDR3, the DNA is TGTTCCAGCAGCTGGTCGGGACTAGCGGGAGGGAATACGCAGTATTTT. It is translated as CSSSWSGLAGGNTQYF.

The V and J genes are TRBV5-6 and TRBJ1-4, with a weak D call TRBD1 (5 bases). Trimming removed 3 bases from V and 5 bases from J, with 17 bases in between. Germline V CDR1 and CDR2: SGHDT, YYEEEE. The CDR3 sequence is 16 residues long. The CDR3 sequence is CASSSSRQLFNEKLFF. The CDR3 region has the DNA TGTGCCAGCAGCTCTTCCCGACAGCTATTCAATGAAAAACTGTTTTTT.

V and J are TRBV7-9 and TRBJ1-1; no clear D. The V end was cut by 2 bases, the J end by 5 bases, with 6 bases between. The CDR3 covers 12 residues. The germline gives CDR1 SEHNR, CDR2 FQNEAQ (reference sequence). Written as DNA, the CDR3 is TGTGCCAGCAGCTTAATTGAGACTGAAGCTTTCTTT. Translation gives CASSLIETEAFF.

The chain links TRBV2 to TRBJ1-3; 7 bases are a match to TRBD1. Germline V gives CDR1 SNHLY, CDR2 FYNNEI. The CDR3 has 15 amino acids. The junction had 4 bases not matched to a gene; V was cut back by 5 bases and J by 0 bases. CDR3 DNA sequence: TGTGCCAGCAGTTGGACAGGCCTCTCTGGAAACACCATATATTTT. Protein product: CASSWTGLSGNTIYF.

This clone was observed a handful of times. The V call is TRBV28, the J call TRBJ1-5; a weak D match, TRBD1 (5 bases). Germline V CDR1 and CDR2: MDHEN, SYDVKM. The CDR3 length is 16 residues. Between the trimmed V and J ends, which lost 2 bases and 0 bases, there was a span of 11 bases. CDR3 nucleotides: TGTGCCAGCAGTTTACTCGACAGTTATAGCAATCAGCCCCAGCATTTT. It yields the protein CASSLLDSYSNQPQHF. Full variable domain (rest looked up from reference TRBV28 and TRBJ1-5): DVKVTQSSRYLVKRTGEKVFLECVQDMDHENMFWYRQDPGLGLRLIYFSYDVKMKEKGDIPEGYSVSREKKERFSLILESASTNQTSMYLCASSLLDSYSNQPQHFGDGTRLSIL.

The rearrangement links TRBV9 to TRBJ2-3; TRBD2 aligns across 8 bases. Unmatched junction bases numbered 10, after V lost 4 bases and J lost 6 bases. Looked up from germline, CDR1 is SGDLS and CDR2 is YYNGEE. This CDR3 has 15 residues. The CDR3 is CASSNLRGGTDTQYF. CDR3 nucleotides: TGTGCCAGCAGCAACCTCCGGGGGGGAACGGATACGCAGTATTTT.

The J gene is TRBJ1-3, the V gene TRBV7-8, with 9 bases fitting TRBD1. The V gene's germline CDR1 is SGHVS and CDR2 FQNEAQ. V lost 1 base to trimming and J lost 5 bases; unmatched junction nucleotides: 15. CDR3 size: 19 residues. The CDR3 nucleotides are TGTGCCAGCAGCTTAGAGGGGACAGGGATTATCAGGGGGCGAAACACCATATATTTT. Protein: CASSLEGTGIIRGRNTIYF.

The count of this clone is one. This sequence joins TRBV5-1 and TRBJ2-6, with a tentative D call TRBD1 (6 bases). The V gene's germline CDR1 is SGHRS and CDR2 YFSETQ. The CDR3 has 16 residues. V was shortened by 4 bases and J by 2 bases, with 13 bases between the two germline ends. This chain's CDR3 is CASSTHRVPGANVLTF. The CDR3 DNA reads TGCGCCAGCAGCACTCACAGGGTTCCTGGGGCCAACGTCCTGACTTTC. The whole variable domain, remainder taken from reference TRBV5-1 and TRBJ2-6, is KAGVTQTPRYLIKTRGQQVTLSCSPISGHRSVSWYQQTPGQGLQFLFEYFSETQRNKGNFPGRFSGRQFSNSRSEMNVSTLELGDSALYLCASSTHRVPGANVLTFGAGSRLTVL.

The chain joins TRBV7-9 to TRBJ2-1; D may be TRBD1 (6 bases). Germline values: CDR1 SEHNR, CDR2 FQNEAQ (reference sequence). The CDR3 covers 15 residues. V lost 3 bases, J lost 0 bases, and 9 bases lay in between. CDR3 bases: TGTGCCAGCAGCTTCCGGACAGACTCCTACAATGAGCAGTTCTTC. Translation gives CASSFRTDSYNEQFF.